The clone carrying this T cell receptor beta chain was seen repeatedly, ten times or more. Antigen: not known. The V and J ends lost 7 bases and 9 bases respectively, with 16 bases between them. The CDR3 length is 12 residues. Per germline, CDR1 MNHNS and CDR2 SASEGT. There were TCR beta CDR3 regions amplified from RNA transcripts. Primed by the HTBI set, a first-round RT-PCR was run on the TCR CDR3. TCRdb passed the multiplex PCR reads through MiXCR, listing each CDR3 protein once. The sample lists about 600,000 distinct CDR3 sequences; about 15% were seen once. Uncontrolled infection, other autoimmune disease, pregnancy or lactation led to exclusion. The sample is drawn from a study of T cells in Graves' hyperthyroidism and ophthalmopathy. Study information: Peripheral blood was drawn at first diagnosis, prior to all treatment. Study conclusions and caveats: Most clonotypes expanded in thyroid above 0.001 were likewise present in blood. The model anticipated ophthalmopathy a median about six months pre-onset.

The TCR was taken from a woman aged 45-60 years with Graves' ophthalmopathy. The chain recombines TRBV6-1 with TRBJ2-7, with D perhaps TRBD1 or TRBD2 (5 bases each). The sequencing input was blood. CDR3 nucleotides: TGTGCCAGCACCGACTTCCGGGACGGGCAGTACTTC. Residues: CASTDFRDGQYF.